This T cell receptor beta chain is drawn from a study of siplizumab effects on memory and regulatory T cells. Responder and stimulator cells in the mixed lymphocyte reaction were cultured together for around six days at 37°C. This clone was recorded a few times. The antigen is unknown. This CDR3 comprises 15 residues. The germline gives CDR1 GTSNPN, CDR2 SVGIG (reference sequence). Trimming shortened V by 2 bases and J by 6 bases, and 19 bases separated the two germline ends. Clones were read by immunoSEQ multiplex PCR, and TCRdb kept only the in-frame ones, dropping some. Of roughly 2,900 clones in the sample, about 53% are singletons; the top ten hold 4.5% to 5.5%.

The receptor's source is a human donor in good health; the cells came from an allogeneic mixed lymphocyte reaction. Sequenced: CFSE-low (dividing) CD4+ T cells sorted from an allogeneic mixed lymphocyte reaction. The V and J genes are TRBV30 and TRBJ1-2; perhaps TRBD1 as D (5 bases). The CDR3 bases are TGTGCCTGGAGTAGGGAACGTCAGGGTCCCCATGGCTACACCTTC. It encodes CAWSRERQGPHGYTF.